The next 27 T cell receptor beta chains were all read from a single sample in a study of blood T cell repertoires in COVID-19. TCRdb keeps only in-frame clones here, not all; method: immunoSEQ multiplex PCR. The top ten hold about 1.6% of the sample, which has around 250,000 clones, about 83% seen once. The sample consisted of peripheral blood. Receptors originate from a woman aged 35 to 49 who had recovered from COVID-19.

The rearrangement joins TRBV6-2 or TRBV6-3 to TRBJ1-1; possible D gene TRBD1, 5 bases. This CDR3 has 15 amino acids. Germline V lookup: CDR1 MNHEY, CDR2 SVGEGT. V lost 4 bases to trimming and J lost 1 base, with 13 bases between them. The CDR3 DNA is TGTGCCAGCAGTTTAATGAGCGGGGGGAACACTGAAGCTTTCTTT. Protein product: CASSLMSGGNTEAFF.

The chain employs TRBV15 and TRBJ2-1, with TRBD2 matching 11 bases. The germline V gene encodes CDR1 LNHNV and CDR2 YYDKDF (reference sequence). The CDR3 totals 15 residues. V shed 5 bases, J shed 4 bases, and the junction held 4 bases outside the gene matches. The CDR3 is CATSDTSGGYNEQFF. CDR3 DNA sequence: TGTGCCACCAGCGACACTAGCGGGGGTTACAATGAGCAGTTCTTC. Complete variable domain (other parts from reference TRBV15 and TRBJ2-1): DAMVIQNPRYQVTQFGKPVTLSCSQTLNHNVMYWYQQKSSQAPKLLFHYYDKDFNNEADTPDNFQSRRPNTSFCFLDIRSPGLGDTAMYLCATSDTSGGYNEQFFGPGTRLTVL.

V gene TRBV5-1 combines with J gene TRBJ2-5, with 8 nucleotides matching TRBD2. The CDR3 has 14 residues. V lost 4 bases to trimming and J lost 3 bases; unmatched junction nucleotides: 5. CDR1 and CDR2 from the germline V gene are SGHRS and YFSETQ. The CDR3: CASSTSAGEETQYF. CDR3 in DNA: TGCGCCAGCAGCACCTCAGCGGGGGAAGAGACCCAGTACTTC.

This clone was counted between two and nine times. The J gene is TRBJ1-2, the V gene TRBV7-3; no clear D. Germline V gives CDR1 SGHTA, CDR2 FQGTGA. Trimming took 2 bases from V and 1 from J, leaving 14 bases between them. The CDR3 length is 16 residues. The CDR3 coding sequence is TGTGCCAGCAGCTTAGGGCTTACCTCCTATAACTATGGCTACACCTTC. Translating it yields CASSLGLTSYNYGYTF.

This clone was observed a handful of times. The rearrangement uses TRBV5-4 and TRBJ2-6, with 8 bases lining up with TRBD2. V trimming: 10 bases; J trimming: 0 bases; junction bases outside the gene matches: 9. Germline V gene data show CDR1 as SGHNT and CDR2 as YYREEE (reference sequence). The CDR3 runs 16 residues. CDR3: CASNSGVRSGANVLTF. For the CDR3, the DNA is TGTGCCTCGAATAGCGGGGTTCGCTCTGGGGCCAACGTCCTGACTTTC.

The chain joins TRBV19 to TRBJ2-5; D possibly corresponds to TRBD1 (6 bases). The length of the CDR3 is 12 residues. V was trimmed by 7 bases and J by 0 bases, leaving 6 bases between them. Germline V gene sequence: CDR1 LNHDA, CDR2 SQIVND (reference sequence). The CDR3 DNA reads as TGTGCCAGTAAGGGGGACCAAGAGACCCAGTACTTC. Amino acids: CASKGDQETQYF.

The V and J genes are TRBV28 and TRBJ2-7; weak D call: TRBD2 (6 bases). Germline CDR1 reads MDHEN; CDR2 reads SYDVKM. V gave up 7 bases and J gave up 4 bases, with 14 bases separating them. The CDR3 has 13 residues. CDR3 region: CASTGTPSYEQYF. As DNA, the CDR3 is TGTGCCAGCACTGGGACTCCCTCATACGAGCAGTACTTC. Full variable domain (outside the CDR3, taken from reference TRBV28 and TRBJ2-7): DVKVTQSSRYLVKRTGEKVFLECVQDMDHENMFWYRQDPGLGLRLIYFSYDVKMKEKGDIPEGYSVSREKKERFSLILESASTNQTSMYLCASTGTPSYEQYFGPGTRLTVT.

The CDR3 reads CATVKSGQTNTGELFF. CDR3 DNA sequence: TGTGCCACCGTTAAATCTGGACAGACAAACACCGGGGAGCTGTTTTTT. The genes are TRBV10-3 and TRBJ2-2; a weak D match, TRBD1 (6 bases). V was cut by 10 bases and J by 2 bases, with 20 bases left in between. This CDR3 is built from 16 residues. Per the germline V gene, CDR1 is ENHRY and CDR2 is SYGVKD.

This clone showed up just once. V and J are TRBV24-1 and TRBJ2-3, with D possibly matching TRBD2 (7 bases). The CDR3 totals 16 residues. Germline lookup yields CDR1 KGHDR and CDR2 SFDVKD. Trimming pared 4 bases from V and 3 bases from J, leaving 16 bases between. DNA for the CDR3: TGTGCCACCAGTGACCCTGACGGGGGGCGGACAGATACGCAGTATTTT. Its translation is CATSDPDGGRTDTQYF.

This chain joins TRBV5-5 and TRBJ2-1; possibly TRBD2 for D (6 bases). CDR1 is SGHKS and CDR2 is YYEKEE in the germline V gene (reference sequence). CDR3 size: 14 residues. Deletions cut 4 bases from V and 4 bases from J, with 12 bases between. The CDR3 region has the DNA TGTGCCAGCAGCCCGGGACTCCATTACAATGAGCAGTTCTTC. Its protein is CASSPGLHYNEQFF.

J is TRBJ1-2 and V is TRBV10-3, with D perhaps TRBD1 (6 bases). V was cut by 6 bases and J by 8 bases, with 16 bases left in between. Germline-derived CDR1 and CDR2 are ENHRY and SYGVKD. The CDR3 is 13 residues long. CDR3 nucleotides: TGTGCCATCAGCTTACAGGGTTCTCACGGCTACACCTTC. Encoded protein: CAISLQGSHGYTF.

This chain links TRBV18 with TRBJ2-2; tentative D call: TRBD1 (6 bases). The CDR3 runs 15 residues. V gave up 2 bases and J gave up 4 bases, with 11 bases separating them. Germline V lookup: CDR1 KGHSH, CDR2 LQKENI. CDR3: CASSPRGSITGELFF. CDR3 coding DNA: TGTGCCAGCTCACCAAGGGGGTCGATCACCGGGGAGCTGTTTTTT.

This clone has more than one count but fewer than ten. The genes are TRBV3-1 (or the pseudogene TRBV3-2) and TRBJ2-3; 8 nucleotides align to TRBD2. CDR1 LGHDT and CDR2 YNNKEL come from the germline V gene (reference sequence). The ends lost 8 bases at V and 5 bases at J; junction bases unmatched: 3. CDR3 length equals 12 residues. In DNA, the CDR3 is TGTGCCAGCGCGGGGGGCAGAGATACGCAGTATTTT. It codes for CASAGGRDTQYF.

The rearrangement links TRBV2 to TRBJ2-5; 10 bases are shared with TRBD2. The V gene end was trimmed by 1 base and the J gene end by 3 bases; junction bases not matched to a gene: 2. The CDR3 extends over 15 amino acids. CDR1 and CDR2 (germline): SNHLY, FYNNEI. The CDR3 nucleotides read TGTGCCAGCAGTGAAGGTCTAGCGGGGGAAGAGACCCAGTACTTC. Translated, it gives CASSEGLAGEETQYF.

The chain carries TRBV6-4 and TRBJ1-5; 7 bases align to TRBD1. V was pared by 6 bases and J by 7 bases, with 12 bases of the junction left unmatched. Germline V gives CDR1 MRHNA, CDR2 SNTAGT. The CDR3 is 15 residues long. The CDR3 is CASSGEGGAGQPQHF. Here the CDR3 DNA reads TGTGCCAGCAGCGGGGAAGGGGGCGCAGGGCAGCCCCAGCATTTT.

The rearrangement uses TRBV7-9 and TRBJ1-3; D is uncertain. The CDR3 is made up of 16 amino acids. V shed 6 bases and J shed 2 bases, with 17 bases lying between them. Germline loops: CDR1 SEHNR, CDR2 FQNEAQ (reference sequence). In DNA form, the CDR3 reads TGTGCCAGCAGTAAGGCCCCGCGGGCAGCTGGAAACACCATATATTTT. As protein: CASSKAPRAAGNTIYF.

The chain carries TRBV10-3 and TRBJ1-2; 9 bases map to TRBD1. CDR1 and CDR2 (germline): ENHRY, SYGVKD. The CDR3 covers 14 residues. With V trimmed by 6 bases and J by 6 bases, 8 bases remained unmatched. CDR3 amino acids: CAISPQGTGHGYTF. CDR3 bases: TGTGCCATCAGCCCCCAGGGGACAGGGCATGGCTACACCTTC.

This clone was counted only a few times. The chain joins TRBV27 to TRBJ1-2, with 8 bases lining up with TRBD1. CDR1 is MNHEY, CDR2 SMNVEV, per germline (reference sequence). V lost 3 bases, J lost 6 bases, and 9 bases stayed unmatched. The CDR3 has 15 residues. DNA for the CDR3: TGTGCCAGCAGTTTCGACCTGCGGACAGGGCATGGCTACACCTTC. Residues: CASSFDLRTGHGYTF.

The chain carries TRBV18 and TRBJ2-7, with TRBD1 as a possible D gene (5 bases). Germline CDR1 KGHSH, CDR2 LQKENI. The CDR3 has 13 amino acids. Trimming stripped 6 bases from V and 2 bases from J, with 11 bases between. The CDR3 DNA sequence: TGTGCCAGCTCTCGAGGACAAACCTACGAGCAGTACTTC. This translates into CASSRGQTYEQYF.

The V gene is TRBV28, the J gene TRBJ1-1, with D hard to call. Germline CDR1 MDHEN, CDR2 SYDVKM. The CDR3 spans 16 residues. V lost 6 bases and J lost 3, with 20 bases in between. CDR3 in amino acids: CASSPFTGSGYTEAFF. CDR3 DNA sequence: TGTGCCAGCAGCCCCTTCACGGGGAGCGGTTACACTGAAGCTTTCTTT.

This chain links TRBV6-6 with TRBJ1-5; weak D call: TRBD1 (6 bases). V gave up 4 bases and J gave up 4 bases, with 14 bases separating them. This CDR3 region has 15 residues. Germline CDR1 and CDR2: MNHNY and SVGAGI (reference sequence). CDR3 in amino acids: CASSFRDTRNQPQHF. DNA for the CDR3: TGTGCCAGCAGTTTTCGGGACACCCGAAATCAGCCCCAGCATTTT.

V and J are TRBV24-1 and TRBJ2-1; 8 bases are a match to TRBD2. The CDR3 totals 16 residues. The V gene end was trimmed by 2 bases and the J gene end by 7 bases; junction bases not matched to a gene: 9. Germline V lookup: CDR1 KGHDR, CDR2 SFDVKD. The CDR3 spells CATSDWGTRGLNEQFF. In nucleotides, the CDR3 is TGTGCCACCAGTGATTGGGGGACTAGGGGCTTAAATGAGCAGTTCTTC.

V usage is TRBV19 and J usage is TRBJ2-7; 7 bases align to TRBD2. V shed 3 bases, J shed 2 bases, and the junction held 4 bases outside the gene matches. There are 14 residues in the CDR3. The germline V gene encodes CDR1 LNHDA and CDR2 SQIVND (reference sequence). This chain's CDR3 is CASSIQRGPYEQYF. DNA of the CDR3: TGTGCCAGTAGTATCCAGCGGGGCCCCTACGAGCAGTACTTC.

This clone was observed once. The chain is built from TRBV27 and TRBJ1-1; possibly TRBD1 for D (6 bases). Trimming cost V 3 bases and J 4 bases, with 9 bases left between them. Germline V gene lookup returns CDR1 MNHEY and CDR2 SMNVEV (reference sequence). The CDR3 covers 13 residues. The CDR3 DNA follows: TGTGCCAGCAGTTTGGAAGGGGGCACTGAAGCTTTCTTT. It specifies CASSLEGGTEAFF.

This chain's CDR3 is CASKWVSLGTGSTGELFF. The CDR3 DNA reads as TGTGCCAGTAAGTGGGTAAGCCTCGGGACAGGATCCACCGGGGAGCTGTTTTTT. This sequence joins TRBV19 and TRBJ2-2; 8 positions agree with TRBD1. Germline V gene sequence: CDR1 LNHDA, CDR2 SQIVND (reference sequence). Trimming at V came to 7 bases and at J to 4 bases, leaving 17 bases not matched to a gene. This CDR3 is 18 amino acids long. Together with reference TRBV19 and TRBJ2-2, the CDR3 gives the full variable domain: DGGITQSPKYLFRKEGQNVTLSCEQNLNHDAMYWYRQDPGQGLRLIYYSQIVNDFQKGDIAEGYSVSREKKESFPLTVTSAQKNPTAFYLCASKWVSLGTGSTGELFFGEGSRLTVL.

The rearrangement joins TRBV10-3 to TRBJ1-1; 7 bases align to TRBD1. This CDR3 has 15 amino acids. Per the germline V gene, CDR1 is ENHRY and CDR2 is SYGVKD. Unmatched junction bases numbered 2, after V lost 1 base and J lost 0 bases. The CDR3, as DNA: TGTGCCATCAGTGAGTTGACAGGGATGAACACTGAAGCTTTCTTT. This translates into CAISELTGMNTEAFF.

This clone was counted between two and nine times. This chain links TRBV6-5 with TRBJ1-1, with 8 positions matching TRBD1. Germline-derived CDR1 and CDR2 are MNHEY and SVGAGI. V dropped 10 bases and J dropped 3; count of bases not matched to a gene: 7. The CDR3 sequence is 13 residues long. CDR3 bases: TGTGCCATTCAGGGGGCCTGGGACACTGAAGCTTTCTTT. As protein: CAIQGAWDTEAFF.